The 16 T cell receptor beta chains below all came from one sample that was sequenced in a study of CD8+ T cells in alopecia areata. Extracted RNA was reverse transcribed into cDNA, the sequencing template. TCRdb's copy holds only in-frame clones and misses some; the assay was immunoSEQ multiplex PCR. The table shows 90,000 to 130,000 clones, with roughly 55% occurring only once. The sequencing input was NKG2D-low CD8+ T cells sorted from blood. The origin of the receptors is a human donor with alopecia areata.

The chain uses TRBV2 and TRBJ1-1; D is unclear. This CDR3 is built from 10 residues. Germline loops: CDR1 SNHLY, CDR2 FYNNEI. Trimming pared 6 bases from V and 7 bases from J, leaving 6 bases between. The CDR3 bases are TGTGCCAGCAGGGCACTTGAAGCTTTCTTT. Its translation: CASRALEAFF.

J is TRBJ2-7 and V is TRBV13; D ambiguous. The CDR3 is 14 residues long. Per the germline V gene, CDR1 is PRHDT and CDR2 is FYEKMQ (reference sequence). Deletions cut 3 bases from V and 4 bases from J, with 13 bases between. Here the CDR3 DNA reads TGTGCCAGCAGCTTGAAACCGGGTCCATACGAGCAGTACTTC. It translates to CASSLKPGPYEQYF.

This sequence joins TRBV4-1 and TRBJ2-7; a weak D match, TRBD1 (6 bases). CDR3 length: 15 amino acids. Germline lookup yields CDR1 MGHRA and CDR2 YSYEKL. V gave up 0 bases and J gave up 4 bases, with 13 bases separating them. The CDR3 DNA sequence: TGCGCCAGCAGCCAAGATAGCACAGGGAATTACGAGCAGTACTTC. It codes for CASSQDSTGNYEQYF.

The rearrangement joins TRBV27 to TRBJ1-2; possible D gene TRBD1, 6 bases. The CDR3 contains 12 residues. Germline V gene sequence: CDR1 MNHEY, CDR2 SMNVEV (reference sequence). The V end was cut by 3 bases, the J end by 8 bases, with 10 bases between. CDR3 residues: CASSFPGDGYTF. The DNA of the CDR3 is TGTGCCAGCAGTTTCCCAGGGGACGGCTACACCTTC.

On this clone itself: This specimen includes other DNA sequences encoding the same CDR3. The chain has TRBV27 and TRBJ2-1; no reliable D call. The V end was cut by 6 bases, the J end by 0 bases, with 3 bases between. The germline V gene has CDR1 MNHEY and CDR2 SMNVEV (reference sequence). The CDR3 is 12 residues long. The CDR3 protein is CASSPSYNEQFF. The CDR3 DNA follows: TGTGCCAGCAGCCCCTCCTACAATGAGCAGTTCTTC.

This sequence joins TRBV15 and TRBJ1-5; D unclear. The CDR3 length is 16 residues. Germline CDR1 LNHNV, CDR2 YYDKDF (reference sequence). V was shortened by 6 bases and J by 0 bases, with 15 bases between the two germline ends. CDR3: CATRGHGSFSNQPQHF. The CDR3 DNA follows: TGTGCCACCAGAGGGCACGGCAGTTTTAGCAATCAGCCCCAGCATTTT.

The V call is TRBV6-5, the J call TRBJ2-3; D not certain. This CDR3 has 14 amino acids. V lost 5 bases, J lost 1 base, and 10 bases lay in between. In germline, CDR1 is MNHEY, CDR2 SVGAGI. Here the CDR3 reads CASSNGRRTDTQYF. DNA of the CDR3: TGTGCCAGCAGTAACGGTCGACGCACAGATACGCAGTATTTT.

This clone was counted only a few times. The gene calls are TRBV7-9 and TRBJ1-2; D not resolved. Germline V gene sequence: CDR1 SEHNR, CDR2 FQNEAQ (reference sequence). Trimming removed 3 bases at V and 2 bases at J, with 10 bases between. The CDR3 spans 14 residues. The DNA for the CDR3 is TGTGCCAGCAGCTTGCCAGGAGGAAACTATGGCTACACCTTC. The encoded protein is CASSLPGGNYGYTF.

This clone was seen a handful of times. The chain combines TRBV27 with TRBJ2-6; D remains unclear. The germline V and J ends were trimmed by 8 bases and 4 bases, with 12 bases remaining between them. Germline V gene data show CDR1 as MNHEY and CDR2 as SMNVEV (reference sequence). There are 14 residues in the CDR3. CDR3 nucleotides: TGTGCCAGCGGCCGGGTACCGGGGGCCAACGTCCTGACTTTC. It encodes CASGRVPGANVLTF.

This CDR3 is CASSSSYSLGADTQYF. Here the CDR3 DNA reads TGTGCCAGCTCCTCTTCCTACAGCCTTGGGGCAGATACGCAGTATTTT. The chain joins TRBV9 to TRBJ2-3, with D uncertain. Germline lookup yields CDR1 SGDLS and CDR2 YYNGEE. Deletions cut 7 bases from V and 4 bases from J, with 22 bases between. The CDR3 is 16 residues long.

The chain has TRBV5-4 and TRBJ2-3; tentatively, D is TRBD2 (5 bases). The V gene lost 0 bases and the J gene lost 1 base, with 9 bases spanning the gap. Germline CDR1 SGHNT, CDR2 YYREEE (reference sequence). This CDR3 comprises 15 residues. CDR3 sequence (DNA): TGTGCCAGCAGCTTGGAGGACTGGGGCACAGATACGCAGTATTTT. Protein product: CASSLEDWGTDTQYF.

The V and J genes are TRBV28 and TRBJ1-2; D is undetermined. Germline CDR1 MDHEN, CDR2 SYDVKM. Deletions cut 8 bases from V and 7 bases from J, with 11 bases between. The CDR3 length is 11 residues. The CDR3 DNA reads as TGTGCCAGCGTATCAGTGGGTGGCTACACCTTC. It codes for CASVSVGGYTF.

The chain joins TRBV7-6 to TRBJ2-1; D is perhaps TRBD2 (5 bases). From germline, CDR1 is SGHVS and CDR2 FNYEAQ. This CDR3 has 14 residues. The V and J ends lost 2 bases and 3 bases respectively, with 8 bases between them. The CDR3 bases are TGTGCCAGCAGCTTATACGGGATCTACAATGAGCAGTTCTTC. Its translation: CASSLYGIYNEQFF. The full variable domain, completed using reference TRBV7-6 and TRBJ2-1, is GAGVSQSPRYKVTKRGQDVALRCDPISGHVSLYWYRQALGQGPEFLTYFNYEAQQDKSGLPNDRFSAERPEGSISTLTIQRTEQRDSAMYRCASSLYGIYNEQFFGPGTRLTVL.

The chain couples TRBV4-1 to TRBJ2-1; D not resolved. The V and J ends lost 1 base and 6 bases respectively, with 10 bases between them. The V gene's germline CDR1 is MGHRA and CDR2 YSYEKL. This CDR3 comprises 14 residues. CDR3 in amino acids: CASSQVRLVNEQFF. In nucleotides, the CDR3 is TGCGCCAGCAGCCAAGTCCGCCTAGTCAATGAGCAGTTCTTC.

The chain has TRBV7-3 and TRBJ2-5, with 9 positions matching TRBD2. V was clipped by 1 base and J by 2 bases; unmatched bases: 17. Germline V gene lookup returns CDR1 SGHTA and CDR2 FQGTGA. The CDR3 consists of 20 residues. The CDR3, as DNA: TGTGCCAGCAGCTTAAATGGCGGTCCGGTACTAGCGGGCCCTCAAGAGACCCAGTACTTC. It encodes CASSLNGGPVLAGPQETQYF.

The gene calls are TRBV7-9 and TRBJ2-1; 7 positions match TRBD2. The germline V gene encodes CDR1 SEHNR and CDR2 FQNEAQ (reference sequence). V lost 5 bases and J lost 13; bases outside the gene matches: 5. The CDR3 is made up of 11 amino acids. Written as DNA, the CDR3 is TGTGCCAGCAGCCCTGGACTAGTACAGTTCTTC. Amino acid sequence: CASSPGLVQFF.